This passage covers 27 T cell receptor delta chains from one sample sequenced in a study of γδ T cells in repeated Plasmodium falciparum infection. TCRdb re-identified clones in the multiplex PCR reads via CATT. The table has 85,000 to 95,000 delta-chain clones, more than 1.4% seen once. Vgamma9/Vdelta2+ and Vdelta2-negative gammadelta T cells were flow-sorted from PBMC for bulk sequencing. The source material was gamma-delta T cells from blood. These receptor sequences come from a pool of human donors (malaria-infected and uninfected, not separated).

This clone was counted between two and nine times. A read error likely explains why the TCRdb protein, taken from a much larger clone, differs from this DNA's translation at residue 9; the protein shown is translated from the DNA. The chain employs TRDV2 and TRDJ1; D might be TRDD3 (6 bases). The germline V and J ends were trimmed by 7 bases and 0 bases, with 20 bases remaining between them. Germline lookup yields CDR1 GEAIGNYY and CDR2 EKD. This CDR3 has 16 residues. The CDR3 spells CAWEGWGSTYTDKLIF. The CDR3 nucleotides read TGTGCCTGGGAAGGTTGGGGATCCACCTACACCGATAAACTCATCTTT.

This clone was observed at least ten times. CDR3 bases: TGTGCTCTTGGGGAGCTCCCAACGATCCCTCTAGGTTCACTGGGGGCCCTGGCCAAACTCATCTTT. This gives the protein CALGELPTIPLGSLGALAKLIF. The chain joins TRDV1 to TRDJ1, with TRDD3 matching 8 bases. Trimming removed 3 bases from V and 8 bases from J; junction bases left unmatched: 32. CDR1 and CDR2 from the germline V gene are TSWWSYY and QGS. The CDR3 covers 22 residues.

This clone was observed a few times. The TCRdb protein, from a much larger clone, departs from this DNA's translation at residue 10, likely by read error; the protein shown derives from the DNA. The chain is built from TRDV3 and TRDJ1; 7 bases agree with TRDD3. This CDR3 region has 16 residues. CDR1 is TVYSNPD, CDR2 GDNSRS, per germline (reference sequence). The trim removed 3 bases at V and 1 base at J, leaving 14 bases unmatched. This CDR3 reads CAFLHWGNTCTDKLIF. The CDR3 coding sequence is TGTGCCTTCCTTCACTGGGGCAATACGTGCACCGATAAACTCATCTTT.

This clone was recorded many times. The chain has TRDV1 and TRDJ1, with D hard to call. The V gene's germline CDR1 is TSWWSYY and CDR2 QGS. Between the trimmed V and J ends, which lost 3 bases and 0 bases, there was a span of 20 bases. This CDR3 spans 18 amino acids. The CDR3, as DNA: TGTGCTCTTGGGGATCCCCTTGGACACGCTCCTTACACCGATAAACTCATCTTT. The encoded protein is CALGDPLGHAPYTDKLIF.

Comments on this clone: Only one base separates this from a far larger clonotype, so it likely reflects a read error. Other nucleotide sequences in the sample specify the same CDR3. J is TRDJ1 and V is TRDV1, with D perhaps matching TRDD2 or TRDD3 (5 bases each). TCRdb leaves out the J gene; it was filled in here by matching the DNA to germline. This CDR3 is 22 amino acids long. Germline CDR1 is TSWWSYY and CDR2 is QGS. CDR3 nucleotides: TGTGCCCTTTACTTCCCGGGGTTCTTTCGGGCGGGATTCTCTCACTACACCGATAAACTCATCTTT. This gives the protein CALYFPGFFRAGFSHYTDKLIF.

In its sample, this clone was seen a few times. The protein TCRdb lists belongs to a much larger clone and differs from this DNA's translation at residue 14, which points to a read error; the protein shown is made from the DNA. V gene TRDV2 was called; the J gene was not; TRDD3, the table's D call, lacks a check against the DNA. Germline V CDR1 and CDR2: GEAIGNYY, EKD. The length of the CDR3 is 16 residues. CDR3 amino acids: CACDTLLGEFTDKPIF. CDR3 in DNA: TGTGCCTGTGACACGCTACTGGGGGAGTTCACCGATAAACCCATCTTT.

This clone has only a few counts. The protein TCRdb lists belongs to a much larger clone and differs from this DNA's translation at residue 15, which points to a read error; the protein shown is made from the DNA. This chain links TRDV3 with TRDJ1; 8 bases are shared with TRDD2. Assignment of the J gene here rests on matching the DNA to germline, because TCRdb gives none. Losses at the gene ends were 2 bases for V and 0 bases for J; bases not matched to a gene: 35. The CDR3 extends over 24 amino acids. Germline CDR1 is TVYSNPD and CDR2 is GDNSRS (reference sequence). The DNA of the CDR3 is TGTGCCTTTGGCGGCCTTCCTAGGCTGATGGTCGTTTGGGGGGTAAAAGGTAACACCGATAAACTCATCTTT. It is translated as CAFGGLPRLMVVWGVKGNTDKLIF.

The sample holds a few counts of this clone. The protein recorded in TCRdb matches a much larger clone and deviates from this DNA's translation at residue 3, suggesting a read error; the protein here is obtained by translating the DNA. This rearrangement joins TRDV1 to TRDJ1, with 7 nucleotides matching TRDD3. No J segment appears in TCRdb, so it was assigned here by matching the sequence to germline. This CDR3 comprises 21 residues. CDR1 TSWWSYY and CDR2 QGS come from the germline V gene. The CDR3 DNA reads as TGTGCTCCTGGGGAACCCACCCCCCCTTTGTACTGGGGCATGTACACCGATAAACTCATCTTT. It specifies CAPGEPTPPLYWGMYTDKLIF.

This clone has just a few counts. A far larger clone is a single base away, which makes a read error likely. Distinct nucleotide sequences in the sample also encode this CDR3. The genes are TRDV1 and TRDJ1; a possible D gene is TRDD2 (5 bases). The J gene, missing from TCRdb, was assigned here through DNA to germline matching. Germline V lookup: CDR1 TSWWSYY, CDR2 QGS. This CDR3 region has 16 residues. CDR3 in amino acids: CALGEPFPPYTDKLIF. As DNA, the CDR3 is TGCGCTCTTGGAGAGCCTTTTCCTCCTTACACCGATAAACTCATCTTT.

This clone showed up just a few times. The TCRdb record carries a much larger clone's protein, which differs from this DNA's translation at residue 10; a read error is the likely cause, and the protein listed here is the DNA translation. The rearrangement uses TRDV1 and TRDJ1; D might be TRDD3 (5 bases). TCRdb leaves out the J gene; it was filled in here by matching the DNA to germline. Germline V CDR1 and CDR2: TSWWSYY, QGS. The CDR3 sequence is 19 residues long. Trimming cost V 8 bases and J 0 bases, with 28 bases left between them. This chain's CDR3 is CALPQIRPRNLGYTDKLIF. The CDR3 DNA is TGTGCTCTTCCTCAAATTCGGCCTCGTAATCTGGGATACACCGATAAACTCATCTTT.

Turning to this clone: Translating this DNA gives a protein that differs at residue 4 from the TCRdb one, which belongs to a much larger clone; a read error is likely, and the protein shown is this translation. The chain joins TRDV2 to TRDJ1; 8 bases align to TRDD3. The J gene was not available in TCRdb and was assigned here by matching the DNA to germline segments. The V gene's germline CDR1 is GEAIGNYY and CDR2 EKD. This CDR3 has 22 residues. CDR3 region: CACATERVHSRGWGMLADKLIF. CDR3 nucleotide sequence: TGTGCCTGTGCCACCGAGAGAGTACACTCCCGGGGATGGGGGATGTTGGCCGATAAACTCATCTTT.

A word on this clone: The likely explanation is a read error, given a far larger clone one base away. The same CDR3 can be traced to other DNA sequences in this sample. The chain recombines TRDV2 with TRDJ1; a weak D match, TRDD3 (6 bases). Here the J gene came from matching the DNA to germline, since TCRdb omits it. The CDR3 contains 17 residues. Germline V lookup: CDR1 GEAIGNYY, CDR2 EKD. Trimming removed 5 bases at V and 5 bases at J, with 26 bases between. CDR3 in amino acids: CACAALGFSGDGDKLIF. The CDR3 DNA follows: TGTGCCTGTGCAGCCCTCGGCTTCTCCGGGGATGGGGATAAACTCATCTTT.

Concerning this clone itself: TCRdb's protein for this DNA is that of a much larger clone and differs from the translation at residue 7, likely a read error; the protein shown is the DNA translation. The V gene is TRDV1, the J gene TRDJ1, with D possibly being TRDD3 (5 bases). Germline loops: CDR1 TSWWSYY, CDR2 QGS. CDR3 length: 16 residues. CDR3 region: CALGKLTTRMGSKLIF. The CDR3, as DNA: TGTGCTCTTGGGAAACTTACTACTAGGATGGGGAGTAAACTCATCTTT.

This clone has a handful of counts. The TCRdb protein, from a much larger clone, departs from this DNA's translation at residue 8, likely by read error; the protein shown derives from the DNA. In nucleotides, the CDR3 is TGTGCCTCCTGGGGGATACGAAATAACACCGATAAACTCATCTTT. Encoded protein: CASWGIRNNTDKLIF. V and J are TRDV3 and TRDJ1, with TRDD3 identical over 12 bases. Per germline, CDR1 TVYSNPD and CDR2 GDNSRS (reference sequence). The CDR3 contains 15 residues. V shed 4 bases and J 0 bases; nucleotides not matched to a gene: 6. The entire variable domain, with the rest obtained from reference TRDV3 and TRDJ1, is as follows: CDKVTQSSPDQTVASGSEVVLLCTYDTVYSNPDLFWYRIRPDYSFQFVFYGDNSRSEGADFTQGRFSVKHILTQKAFHLVISPVRTEDSATYYCASWGIRNNTDKLIFGKGTRVTVEP.

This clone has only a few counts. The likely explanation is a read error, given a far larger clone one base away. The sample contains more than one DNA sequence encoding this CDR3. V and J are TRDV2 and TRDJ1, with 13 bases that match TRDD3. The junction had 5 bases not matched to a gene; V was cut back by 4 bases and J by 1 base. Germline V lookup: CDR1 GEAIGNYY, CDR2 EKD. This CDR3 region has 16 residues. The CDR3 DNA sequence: TGTGCCTGTGAAGCACTGGGGGATACGGGCACCGATAAACTCATCTTT. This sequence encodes CACEALGDTGTDKLIF.

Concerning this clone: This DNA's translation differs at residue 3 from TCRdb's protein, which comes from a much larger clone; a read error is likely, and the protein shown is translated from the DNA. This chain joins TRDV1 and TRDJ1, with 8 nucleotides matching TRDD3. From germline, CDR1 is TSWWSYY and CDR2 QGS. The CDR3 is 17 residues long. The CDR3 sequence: CAPGELSGIPFTDKLIF. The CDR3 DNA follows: TGTGCTCCTGGGGAACTTTCGGGGATACCCTTCACCGATAAACTCATCTTT.

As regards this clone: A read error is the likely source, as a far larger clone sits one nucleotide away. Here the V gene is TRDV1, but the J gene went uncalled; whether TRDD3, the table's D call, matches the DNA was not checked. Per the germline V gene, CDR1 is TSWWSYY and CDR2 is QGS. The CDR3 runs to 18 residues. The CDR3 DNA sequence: TGTGCTCTTGGGGGCGTCTCGCACTGGGGGATACTTGGCGATAAGCTCATCTTT. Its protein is CALGGVSHWGILGDKLIF.

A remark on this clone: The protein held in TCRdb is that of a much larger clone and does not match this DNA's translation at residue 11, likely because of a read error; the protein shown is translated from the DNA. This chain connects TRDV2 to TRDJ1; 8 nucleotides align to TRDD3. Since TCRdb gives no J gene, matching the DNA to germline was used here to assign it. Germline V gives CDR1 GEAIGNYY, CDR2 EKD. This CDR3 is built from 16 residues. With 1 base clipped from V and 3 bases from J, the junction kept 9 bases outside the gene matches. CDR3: CACDTATGGLADKLIF. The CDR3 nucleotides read TGTGCCTGTGACACAGCGACTGGGGGTCTCGCCGATAAACTCATCTTT.

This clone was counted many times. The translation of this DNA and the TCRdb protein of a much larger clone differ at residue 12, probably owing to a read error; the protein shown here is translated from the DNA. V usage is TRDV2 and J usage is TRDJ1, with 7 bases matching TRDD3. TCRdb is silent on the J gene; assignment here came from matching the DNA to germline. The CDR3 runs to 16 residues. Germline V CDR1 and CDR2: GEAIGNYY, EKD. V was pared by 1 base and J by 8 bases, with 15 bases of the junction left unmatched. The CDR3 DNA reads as TGTGCCTGTGACACTTACTTAGGACTGGATACGGAGAAACTCATCTTT. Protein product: CACDTYLGLDTEKLIF.

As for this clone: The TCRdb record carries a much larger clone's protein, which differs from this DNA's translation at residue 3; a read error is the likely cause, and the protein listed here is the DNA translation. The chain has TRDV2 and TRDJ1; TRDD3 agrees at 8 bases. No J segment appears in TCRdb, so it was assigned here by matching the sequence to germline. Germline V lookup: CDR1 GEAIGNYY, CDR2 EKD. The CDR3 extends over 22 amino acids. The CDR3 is CARDTERVHSRGWGMLADKLIF. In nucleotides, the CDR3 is TGTGCCCGTGACACCGAGAGAGTACACTCCCGGGGATGGGGGATGTTGGCCGATAAACTCATCTTT.

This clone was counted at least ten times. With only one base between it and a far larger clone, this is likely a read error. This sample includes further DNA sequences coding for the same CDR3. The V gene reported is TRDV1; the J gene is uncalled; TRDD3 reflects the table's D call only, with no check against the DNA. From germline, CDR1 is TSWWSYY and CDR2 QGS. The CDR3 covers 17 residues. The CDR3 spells CALGEELGLRATDKLIF. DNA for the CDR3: TGTGCTCTTGGGGAAGAACTGGGGCTTAGGGCCACCGATAAGCTCATCTTT.

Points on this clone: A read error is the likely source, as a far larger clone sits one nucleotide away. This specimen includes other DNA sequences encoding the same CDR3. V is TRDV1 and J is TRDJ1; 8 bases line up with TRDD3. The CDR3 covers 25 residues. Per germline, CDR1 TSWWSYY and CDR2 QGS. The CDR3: CALGNGHQSNRFHLTGGRYTDKLIF. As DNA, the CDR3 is TGTGCTCTTGGGAACGGCCACCAGTCCAATAGGTTCCATCTTACTGGGGGCCGGTACACCGATAAACTCATTTTT.

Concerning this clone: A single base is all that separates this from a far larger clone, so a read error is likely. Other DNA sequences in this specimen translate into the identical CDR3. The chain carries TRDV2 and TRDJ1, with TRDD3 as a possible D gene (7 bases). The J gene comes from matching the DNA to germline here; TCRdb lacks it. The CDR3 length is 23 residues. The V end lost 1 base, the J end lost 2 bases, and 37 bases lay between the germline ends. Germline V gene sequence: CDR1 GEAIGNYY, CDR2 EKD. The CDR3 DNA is TGTGCCTGTGACACTATTGACTCTTCCTGGAAGACTGGGGATGTTACGGCGACCGATAAACTCATCTTT. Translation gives CACDTIDSSWKTGDVTATDKLIF.

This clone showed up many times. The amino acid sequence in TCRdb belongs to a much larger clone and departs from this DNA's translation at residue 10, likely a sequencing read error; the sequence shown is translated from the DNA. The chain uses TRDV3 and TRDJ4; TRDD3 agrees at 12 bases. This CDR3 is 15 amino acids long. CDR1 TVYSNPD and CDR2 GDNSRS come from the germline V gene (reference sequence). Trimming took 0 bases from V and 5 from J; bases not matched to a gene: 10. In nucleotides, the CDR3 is TGTGCCTTTAGTCCAGGCTGGGGGATACGGAGGCCCCTGATCTTT. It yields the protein CAFSPGWGIRRPLIF. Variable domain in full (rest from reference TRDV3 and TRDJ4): CDKVTQSSPDQTVASGSEVVLLCTYDTVYSNPDLFWYRIRPDYSFQFVFYGDNSRSEGADFTQGRFSVKHILTQKAFHLVISPVRTEDSATYYCAFSPGWGIRRPLIFGKGTYLEVQQ.

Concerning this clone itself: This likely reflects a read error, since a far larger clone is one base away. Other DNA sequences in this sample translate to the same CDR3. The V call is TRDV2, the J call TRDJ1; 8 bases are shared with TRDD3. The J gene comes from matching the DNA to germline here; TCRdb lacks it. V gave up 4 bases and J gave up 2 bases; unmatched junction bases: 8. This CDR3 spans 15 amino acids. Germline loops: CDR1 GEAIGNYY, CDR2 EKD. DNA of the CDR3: TGTGCCTGTGATACCGGTACTGGGGGGACCGATAAACTCATCTTT. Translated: CACDTGTGGTDKLIF.

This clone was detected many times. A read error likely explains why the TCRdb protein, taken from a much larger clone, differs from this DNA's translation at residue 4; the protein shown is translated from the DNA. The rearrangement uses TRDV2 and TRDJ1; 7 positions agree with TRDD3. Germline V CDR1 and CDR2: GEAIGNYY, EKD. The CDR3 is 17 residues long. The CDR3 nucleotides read TGTGCCTGTGGCACCGTGGGGGAGGCCCCGAGAACCGATAAACTCATCTTT. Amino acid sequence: CACGTVGEAPRTDKLIF.

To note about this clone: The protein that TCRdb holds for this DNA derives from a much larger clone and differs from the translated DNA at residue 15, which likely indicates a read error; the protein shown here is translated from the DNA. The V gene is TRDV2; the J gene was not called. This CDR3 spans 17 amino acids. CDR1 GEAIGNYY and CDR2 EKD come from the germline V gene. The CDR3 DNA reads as TGTGCCTGTGTGAGAGATAGCAGCTCCTGGGACACCCGACAGACGTTTTTC. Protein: CACVRDSSSWDTRQTFF.